This T cell receptor (beta chain) originates from a study of post-analysis software for immune sequencing data. Study context: The disease courses spanned relapsing-remitting, secondary progressive and progressive-relapsing forms of multiple sclerosis. Study observations and caveats: Patients showed TRBV5-6, TRBV5-1 and TRBV20-1 among several TRBV segments more frequent than in controls. The study found significantly lower normalized Chao1 diversity in multiple sclerosis patients than in controls.

Germline values: CDR1 ENHRY, CDR2 SYGVKD. V lost 10 bases, J lost 2 bases, and 10 bases stayed unmatched. This CDR3 comprises 14 residues. Built from TCR beta cDNA, the libraries had unique molecular identifiers in them. There were about 1 to 10 million T cells, and 450,000 to 550,000 cDNA molecules came from them. TCRdb recomputed calls from the PCR reads with MiXCR, one row per CDR3 protein. The data show some 450,000 distinct CDR3 sequences, with 45% seen just once and about 12% held by the top ten. On this clonotype: Its antigen is still unknown.

The specimen sequenced was blood. The receptor's source is a girl under 18 with multiple sclerosis. The V and J genes are TRBV10-3 and TRBJ2-5; 7 nucleotides match TRBD1. CDR3 sequence (DNA): TGTGCCAGCCTCCCGGGACAGCAACAAGAGACCCAGTACTTC. Its protein product is CASLPGQQQETQYF.